The next 26 T cell receptor beta chains were all read from a single sample in a study of PD-L1 blockade in urothelial cancer. This table comes from immunoSEQ multiplex PCR, and its TCRdb copy is limited to in-frame clones, with some not included. The sample consists of some 74,000 clones, around 85% of them appearing once. Time point defined: pretreatment peripheral blood. The sample in question was PBMCs, obtained around atezolizumab (anti-PD-L1) treatment. The receptors originated from a man aged 40-49 years with urothelial cancer.

The rearrangement links TRBV5-6 to TRBJ1-1; TRBD1 aligns across 7 bases. The germline V gene encodes CDR1 SGHDT and CDR2 YYEEEE. This CDR3 comprises 15 residues. V lost 3 bases to trimming and J lost 0 bases; unmatched junction nucleotides: 5. The CDR3 nucleotides are TGTGCCAGCAGCTCGGGACAGCGAATGAACACTGAAGCTTTCTTT. This codes for CASSSGQRMNTEAFF.

This chain links TRBV30 with TRBJ1-2; D not resolved. This CDR3 spans 12 amino acids. V lost 0 bases and J lost 8, with 10 bases in between. Per germline, CDR1 GTSNPN and CDR2 SVGIG (reference sequence). CDR3 coding DNA: TGTGCCTGGAGTGTACTAGCCTCCGGCTACACCTTC. Protein sequence: CAWSVLASGYTF.

This clone has just one count. The chain is built from TRBV5-6 and TRBJ2-1; maybe TRBD2 (5 bases). The CDR3 has 15 residues. Trimming shortened V by 6 bases and J by 4 bases, and 17 bases separated the two germline ends. Germline CDR1 is SGHDT and CDR2 is YYEEEE. The CDR3 bases are TGTGCCAGCACCACCGGGGTGTCCGTTTACAATGAGCAGTTCTTC. Translated, it gives CASTTGVSVYNEQFF.

This chain connects TRBV14 to TRBJ2-3, with D unclear. Germline V gene data show CDR1 as SGHDN and CDR2 as FVKESK. CDR3 length equals 14 residues. Trimming cost V 0 bases and J 4 bases, with 8 bases left between them. DNA for the CDR3: TGTGCCAGCAGCCAAGAGTCCCCGTCAGATACGCAGTATTTT. This translates into CASSQESPSDTQYF.

V and J are TRBV30 and TRBJ1-1, with a possible D match to TRBD1 (5 bases). The CDR3 sequence is 13 residues long. Trimming left V 3 bases short and J 4 bases short, with 12 bases between. Germline V CDR1 and CDR2: GTSNPN, SVGIG (reference sequence). The CDR3 sequence: CAWRGLPGTEAFF. DNA for the CDR3: TGTGCCTGGAGGGGACTGCCAGGCACTGAAGCTTTCTTT.

This sequence joins TRBV11-2 and TRBJ2-7, with a weak D call TRBD1 (6 bases). CDR3 length: 15 residues. Between the trimmed V and J ends, which lost 5 bases and 4 bases, there was a span of 18 bases. CDR1 and CDR2 from the germline V gene are SGHAT and FQNNGV. DNA for the CDR3: TGTGCCAGCAGCCAAAGGAAACTTACAGGGTACGAGCAGTACTTC. The encoded protein is CASSQRKLTGYEQYF.

The chain is built from TRBV5-4 and TRBJ1-2; 8 bases line up with TRBD1. This CDR3 contains 13 residues. The trim removed 4 bases at V and 6 bases at J, leaving 5 bases unmatched. Germline CDR1 and CDR2: SGHNT and YYREEE (reference sequence). This CDR3 is CASSLQGADGYTF. In DNA form, the CDR3 reads TGTGCCAGCAGCCTCCAGGGGGCGGATGGCTACACCTTC.

This rearrangement joins TRBV25-1 to TRBJ2-7; 8 nucleotides line up with TRBD1. Trimming took 3 bases from V and 4 from J; bases not matched to a gene: 8. This CDR3 comprises 15 residues. Germline assignment: CDR1 MGHDK and CDR2 SYGVNS. The CDR3 loop reads CASSDHQGARYEQYF. CDR3 coding DNA: TGTGCCAGCAGTGACCATCAGGGGGCTCGGTACGAGCAGTACTTC.

The chain employs TRBV7-8 and TRBJ2-3; TRBD2 aligns across 11 bases. In germline, CDR1 is SGHVS, CDR2 FQNEAQ. V trimming: 5 bases; J trimming: 1 base; junction bases outside the gene matches: 14. CDR3 size: 19 residues. The chain's CDR3 is CASSPKRLAGGRGTDTQYF. The CDR3 region has the DNA TGTGCCAGCAGCCCAAAGCGGCTAGCGGGAGGTAGGGGCACAGATACGCAGTATTTT.

This chain connects TRBV5-1 to TRBJ2-7; the D gene is possibly TRBD1 (5 bases). This CDR3 region has 14 residues. Looked up from germline, CDR1 is SGHRS and CDR2 is YFSETQ. The germline V and J ends were trimmed by 1 base and 1 base, with 9 bases remaining between them. The CDR3 reads CASSLKTGSYEQYF. DNA for the CDR3: TGCGCCAGCAGCTTGAAAACAGGATCCTACGAGCAGTACTTC. Full variable domain (outside the CDR3, taken from reference TRBV5-1 and TRBJ2-7): KAGVTQTPRYLIKTRGQQVTLSCSPISGHRSVSWYQQTPGQGLQFLFEYFSETQRNKGNFPGRFSGRQFSNSRSEMNVSTLELGDSALYLCASSLKTGSYEQYFGPGTRLTVT.

This sequence joins TRBV11-3 and TRBJ2-7; 9 bases align to TRBD2. V lost 4 bases to trimming and J lost 1 base; unmatched junction nucleotides: 11. The length of the CDR3 is 17 residues. Germline V gives CDR1 SGHNT, CDR2 YENEEA. The CDR3 loop reads CASSSDLLSGSSYEQYF. The DNA of the CDR3 is TGTGCCAGCAGCTCCGACCTTCTTAGCGGGAGTTCCTACGAGCAGTACTTC. The full variable domain, its missing parts supplied by reference TRBV11-3 and TRBJ2-7, is EAGVVQSPRYKIIEKKQPVAFWCNPISGHNTLYWYLQNLGQGPELLIRYENEEAVDDSQLPKDRFSAERLKGVDSTLKIQPAELGDSAVYLCASSSDLLSGSSYEQYFGPGTRLTVT.

The chain links TRBV28 to TRBJ1-1; 7 bases agree with TRBD1. CDR3 size: 14 residues. The V segment lost 10 bases and the J segment 6 bases; nucleotides outside the gene matches: 14. Germline assignment: CDR1 MDHEN and CDR2 SYDVKM. The CDR3 loop reads CATVPGTVGAEAFF. CDR3 DNA: TGTGCCACCGTCCCCGGGACAGTAGGGGCTGAAGCTTTCTTT.

The chain couples TRBV28 to TRBJ2-7, with a tentative D call TRBD2 (5 bases). CDR1 is MDHEN, CDR2 SYDVKM, per germline. V shed 3 bases and J shed 4 bases, with 13 bases lying between them. The CDR3 consists of 14 residues. DNA for the CDR3: TGTGCCAGCAGTTTTACTGGGAGACAATACGAGCAGTACTTC. Encoded protein: CASSFTGRQYEQYF. The whole variable domain, filled in from reference TRBV28 and TRBJ2-7, reads DVKVTQSSRYLVKRTGEKVFLECVQDMDHENMFWYRQDPGLGLRLIYFSYDVKMKEKGDIPEGYSVSREKKERFSLILESASTNQTSMYLCASSFTGRQYEQYFGPGTRLTVT.

The rearrangement joins TRBV28 to TRBJ1-4; D is uncertain. Germline V gene sequence: CDR1 MDHEN, CDR2 SYDVKM. This CDR3 spans 14 amino acids. Trimming took 3 bases from V and 2 from J, leaving 7 bases between them. The CDR3 sequence is CASSLENTNEKLFF. In DNA form, the CDR3 reads TGTGCCAGCAGTTTGGAGAACACTAATGAAAAACTGTTTTTT.

This sequence joins TRBV28 and TRBJ2-1; the match to TRBD2 covers 11 bases. After removal of 8 bases from V and 8 bases from J, the junction contained 11 bases not matched to a gene. Germline CDR1 and CDR2: MDHEN and SYDVKM. This CDR3 has 15 residues. This CDR3 reads CASVQLAGVSDEQFF. In DNA, the CDR3 is TGTGCCAGCGTTCAACTAGCGGGAGTTTCAGATGAGCAGTTCTTC.

CDR3 protein: CASSYPTGGRTGELFF. CDR3 in DNA: TGTGCCAGCAGTTACCCCACAGGGGGCCGGACCGGGGAGCTGTTTTTT. This chain joins TRBV6-5 and TRBJ2-2; 9 bases fit TRBD1. The V and J ends lost 2 bases and 5 bases, in that order; junction bases with no gene match: 6. The germline CDR1 and CDR2 sequences are MNHEY and SVGAGI. The CDR3 runs to 16 residues.

The chain employs TRBV5-6 and TRBJ2-3; 9 nucleotides line up with TRBD1. CDR3 size: 16 residues. The germline gives CDR1 SGHDT, CDR2 YYEEEE. The V gene end was trimmed by 3 bases and the J gene end by 3 bases; junction bases not matched to a gene: 8. The CDR3: CASSSPGQGITDTQYF. The DNA of the CDR3 is TGTGCCAGCAGCTCGCCGGGACAGGGAATAACAGATACGCAGTATTTT.

This chain uses TRBV11-3 with TRBJ1-1; D is uncertain. V lost 4 bases, J lost 4 bases, and 10 bases lay in between. The CDR3 is 13 residues long. Germline V gene lookup returns CDR1 SGHNT and CDR2 YENEEA. CDR3 DNA sequence: TGTGCCAGCAGCTCCGCGGTGGGCACTGAAGCTTTCTTT. It yields the protein CASSSAVGTEAFF.

The rearrangement uses TRBV5-1 and TRBJ2-5, with 7 bases aligning to TRBD1. This CDR3 region has 13 residues. From germline, CDR1 is SGHRS and CDR2 YFSETQ. V trimming: 4 bases; J trimming: 7 bases; junction bases outside the gene matches: 7. As DNA, the CDR3 is TGCGCCAGCAGCCACAAGACAGGGATGACCCAGTACTTC. Amino acids: CASSHKTGMTQYF.

The CDR3 protein is CASSSGARGVWGYTF. In DNA form, the CDR3 reads TGTGCCAGCAGTTCCGGAGCCCGGGGGGTCTGGGGCTACACCTTC. The chain uses TRBV27 and TRBJ1-2; TRBD1 might be the D (5 bases). Trimming shortened V by 4 bases and J by 8 bases, and 20 bases separated the two germline ends. The CDR3 is 15 residues long. The V gene's germline CDR1 is MNHEY and CDR2 SMNVEV (reference sequence).

The chain uses TRBV28 and TRBJ2-7; TRBD2 aligns across 9 bases. J gave up 2 bases and V 5 bases, and 4 bases lay outside the gene matches. This CDR3 contains 14 residues. Germline values: CDR1 MDHEN, CDR2 SYDVKM. The CDR3 DNA reads as TGTGCCAGCAGTCAGCGGGAGGAGACCTACGAGCAGTACTTC. Encoded protein: CASSQREETYEQYF.

This clone has more than one count but fewer than ten. This sequence joins TRBV19 and TRBJ2-1; D is unresolved. Deletions cut 5 bases from V and 4 bases from J, with 9 bases between. The CDR3 sequence is 13 residues long. CDR1 LNHDA and CDR2 SQIVND come from the germline V gene (reference sequence). The CDR3: CASSLTRYNEQFF. In nucleotides, the CDR3 is TGTGCCAGTAGTCTTACTCGGTACAATGAGCAGTTCTTC.

This chain connects TRBV5-8 to TRBJ1-1; 8 positions match TRBD1. V was clipped by 5 bases and J by 9 bases; unmatched bases: 15. Germline lookup yields CDR1 SGHTS and CDR2 YDEGEE. The CDR3 sequence is 15 residues long. CDR3 amino acids: CASRPRQGYAPQAFF. The CDR3 DNA reads TGTGCCAGCAGGCCTAGACAGGGGTATGCCCCTCAAGCTTTCTTT.

The chain uses TRBV6-1 and TRBJ2-1, with D perhaps TRBD2 (5 bases). Per the germline V gene, CDR1 is MNHNS and CDR2 is SASEGT. Between the trimmed V and J ends, which lost 6 bases and 7 bases, there was a span of 7 bases. This CDR3 is 11 amino acids long. CDR3 sequence (DNA): TGTGCCAGCAGCAGGAGGAATGAGCAGTTCTTC. Its translation: CASSRRNEQFF.

V usage is TRBV2 and J usage is TRBJ2-3; 9 nucleotides match TRBD2. The J segment lost 5 bases and the V segment lost 9 bases, leaving 9 bases of the junction unmatched. The CDR3 contains 14 residues. The germline CDR1 and CDR2 sequences are SNHLY and FYNNEI. DNA for the CDR3: TGTGCCAGAGGGGGCGGGAGGGCGGAAGATACGCAGTATTTT. Its translation: CARGGGRAEDTQYF.

This clone was recorded at least ten times. V usage is TRBV28 and J usage is TRBJ2-5; perhaps TRBD2 as D (5 bases). The CDR3 is made up of 14 amino acids. Germline V CDR1 and CDR2: MDHEN, SYDVKM. V was shortened by 4 bases and J by 5 bases, with 14 bases between the two germline ends. This CDR3 is CASSSDLGGETQYF. For the CDR3, the DNA is TGTGCCAGCAGTTCTGACCTTGGCGGGGAGACCCAGTACTTC.